Listed below are T cell receptor beta chains from one sample, sequenced in a study of blood T cell repertoires in COVID-19. Clones were read by immunoSEQ multiplex PCR, and TCRdb kept only the in-frame ones, dropping some. This repertoire shows 290,000 or so clones, approximately 91% found once; its top ten account for about 2%. Material: peripheral blood. Receptor source: a woman aged 25 to 45 with COVID-19, enrolled during active disease. Each CDR3 is given with its conserved first and last residue.

TRBV21-1	TRBJ2-1	14	CASSSDRWRDEQFF
TRBV19	TRBJ2-3	14	CASSISTIHDTQYF
TRBV7-9	TRBJ2-3	16	CASSDASGGTTDTQYF
TRBV3-1/TRBV3-2	TRBJ1-2	15	CASSQELRGGYGYTF
TRBV9	TRBJ2-7	15	CASSVESGGGYEQYF
TRBV6-1	TRBJ1-1	16	CASSDKRLSMNTEAFF
TRBV3-1/TRBV3-2	TRBJ2-3	16	CASSQGQRGVTDTQYF
TRBV3-1/TRBV3-2	TRBJ2-1	16	CASSQFTGGWNNEQFF
TRBV7-9	TRBJ2-6	15	CASSLGSAGANVLTF
TRBV29-1	TRBJ2-1	15	CSVEVIPGFYNEQFF
TRBV12-3/TRBV12-4	TRBJ2-7	11	CASSLVEEQYF
TRBV2	TRBJ2-2	14	CASFTGISTGELFF
TRBV14	TRBJ1-2	18	CASSQDPRGTTTNYGYTF
TRBV5-1	TRBJ2-5	15	CASSLGSSGKETQYF
TRBV30	TRBJ1-1	15	CAWGTGGSGRTEAFF
TRBV5-1	TRBJ2-2	14	CASRGGTNTGELFF
TRBV6-5	TRBJ1-5	15	CASSLNQGSNQPQHF
TRBV5-1	TRBJ2-1	15	CASSLVDREANEQFF
TRBV4-2	TRBJ1-1	14	CASSLTGANTEAFF
TRBV2	TRBJ1-4	13	CASSDRAREKLFF
TRBV19	TRBJ2-7	14	CASSTGQGAYEQYF
TRBV7-9	TRBJ1-1	16	CASSSGLGRRGTEAFF
TRBV4-1	TRBJ2-1	16	CASSQLSGRAYNEQFF
TRBV11-2	TRBJ2-1	14	CASSLEGRINEQFF
TRBV3-1/TRBV3-2	TRBJ1-1	15	CASSQTRGRPTEAFF
TRBV23-1	TRBJ2-2	14	CASETGRDTGELFF
TRBV19	TRBJ2-7	11	CASSSNYEQYF
TRBV5-4	TRBJ1-3	15	CASSRESFSGNTIYF
TRBV19	TRBJ1-5	14	CASSTRGRNQPQHF
TRBV19	TRBJ2-7	16	CASSVIPGTSFYEQYF
TRBV19	TRBJ1-2	14	CASSIGPGSDGYTF
TRBV19	TRBJ2-2	16	CASSPQGPANTGELFF
TRBV12-3/TRBV12-4	TRBJ1-1	13	CASSLQGAGEAFF
TRBV2	TRBJ1-3	15	CASRLGTGGGITIYF
TRBV29-1	TRBJ1-2	12	CSVAWGGYGYTF
TRBV7-9	TRBJ1-3	18	CASSLQGTALSSGNTIYF
TRBV18	TRBJ2-1	16	CASSPPAGGGYNEQFF
TRBV6-5	TRBJ2-1	14	CATGRRGPLNEQFF
TRBV7-8	TRBJ1-3	14	CASSLVEAGNTIYF
TRBV28	TRBJ1-4	14	CASSSAGSNEKLFF
TRBV7-9	TRBJ2-1	13	CASSKTGDNEQFF
TRBV6-5	TRBJ2-1	15	CASSYGPGTRNEQFF
TRBV29-1	TRBJ1-1	13	CSVGTGQNTEAFF
TRBV4-1	TRBJ1-4	15	CASSQVAGVNEKLFF
TRBV11-2	TRBJ1-2	13	CASSWTGNYGYTF
TRBV3-1/TRBV3-2	TRBJ2-1	15	CASSSAAGLHNEQFF
TRBV19	TRBJ2-7	15	CASSLGLRSSYEQYF
TRBV9	TRBJ2-2	17	CASSGGQTGLNTGELFF
TRBV29-1	TRBJ1-6	15	CSVAVGGVDNSPLHF